The sequence of this TCR beta chain was determined in a study of vaccination and CD4 T cells after COVID-19. General observations from the study: Spike mono-reactivity marked 304 of 307 vaccine-specific clones in convalescent patients.

CDR1 is SGHRS, CDR2 YFSETQ, per germline. The V and J ends lost 0 bases and 7 bases respectively, with 13 bases between them. The CDR3 covers 14 residues. With respect to this clonotype: Its specificity is unknown.

The Oncomine TCR Beta short-read assay generated sequence data from the DNA of cultured CD4+ T cells. Genomic DNA was isolated from cultured CD4+ T cells. MiXCR, run by TCRdb on the PCR reads, gives a single entry per CDR3 protein. Among around 20,000 distinct CDR3 sequences listed, roughly 40% were seen once. Treatment reported: approximately nine-day PBMC culture with coronavirus spike peptide pools or control peptides (ViraFEST assay). ViraFEST stimulated the growth of antigen-specific T cells using peptide pools and subsequently profiled their TCRs by sequencing. The V call is TRBV5-1, the J call TRBJ1-2, with a possible D match to TRBD1 (5 bases). The sequencing here drew on CD4+ T cells from blood, cultured in vitro, taken after SARS-CoV-2 vaccination. The receptor was derived from a human donor who had recovered from COVID-19. In nucleotides, the CDR3 is TGCGCCAGCAGCTTGGCCGGGACTGGGGGTGGCTACACCTTC. This translates into CASSLAGTGGGYTF. The whole variable domain, remainder taken from reference TRBV5-1 and TRBJ1-2, is KAGVTQTPRYLIKTRGQQVTLSCSPISGHRSVSWYQQTPGQGLQFLFEYFSETQRNKGNFPGRFSGRQFSNSRSEMNVSTLELGDSALYLCASSLAGTGGGYTFGSGTRLTVV.